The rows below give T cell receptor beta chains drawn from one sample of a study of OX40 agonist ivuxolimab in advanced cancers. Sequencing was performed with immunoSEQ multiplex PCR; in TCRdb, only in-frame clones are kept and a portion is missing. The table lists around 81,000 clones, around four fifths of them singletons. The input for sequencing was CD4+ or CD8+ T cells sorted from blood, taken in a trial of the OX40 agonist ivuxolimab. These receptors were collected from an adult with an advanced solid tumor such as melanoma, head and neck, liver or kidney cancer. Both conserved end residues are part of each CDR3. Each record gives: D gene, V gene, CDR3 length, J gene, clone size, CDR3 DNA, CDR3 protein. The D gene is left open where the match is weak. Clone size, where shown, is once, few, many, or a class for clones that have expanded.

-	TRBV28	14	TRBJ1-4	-	TGTGCCAGCAGTTTTTGGGAAAATAATGAAAAACTGTTTTTT	CASSFWENNEKLFF
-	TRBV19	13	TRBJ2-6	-	TGTGCCAGTAGTATCTCTGGGGCCAACGTCCTGACTTTC	CASSISGANVLTF
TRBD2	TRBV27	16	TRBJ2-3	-	TGTGCCAGCAGTCTTCTAGCGGGCGGAGGTACAGATACGCAGTATTTT	CASSLLAGGGTDTQYF
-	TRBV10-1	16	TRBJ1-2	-	TGCGCCAGCAGCCTAACCCGGGACCCAAGTGGCTATGGCTACACCTTC	CASSLTRDPSGYGYTF
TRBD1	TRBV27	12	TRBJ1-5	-	TGTGCCAGGGGACAGGGACATCAGCCCCAGCATTTT	CARGQGHQPQHF
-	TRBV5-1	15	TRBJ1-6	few	TGTGCCAGCAGCTTGTCGGGCAGGAGCTATTCACCCCTCCACTTT	CASSLSGRSYSPLHF
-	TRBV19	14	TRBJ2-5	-	TGTGCCAGTAGTCCCACGAGGAGACAAGAGACCCAGTACTTC	CASSPTRRQETQYF
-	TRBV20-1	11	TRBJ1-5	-	TGCAGTGCTAGGGGAAATCAGCCCCAGCATTTT	CSARGNQPQHF
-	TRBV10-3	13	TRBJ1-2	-	TGTGCCATCAGTGAGTCGGAGGGGGAAGGCTACACCTTC	CAISESEGEGYTF
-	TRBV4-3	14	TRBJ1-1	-	TGCGCCAGCAGCCAAGGGCGTATGAACACTGAAGCTTTCTTT	CASSQGRMNTEAFF
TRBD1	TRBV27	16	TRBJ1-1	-	TGTGCCAGCAGTTTAAATAACAGGGGAGAGGACACTGAAGCTTTCTTT	CASSLNNRGEDTEAFF
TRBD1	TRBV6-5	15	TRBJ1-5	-	TGTGCCAGCAGTTGGGACAGCGGCGGCAATCAGCCCCAGCATTTT	CASSWDSGGNQPQHF
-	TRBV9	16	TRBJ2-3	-	TGTGCCAGCAGCGTCACCGGGATATCTAGCACAGATACGCAGTATTTT	CASSVTGISSTDTQYF
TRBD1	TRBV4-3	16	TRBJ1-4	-	TGCGCCAGCAGCCGCGGACAGGGGGATTGGTATGAAAAACTGTTTTTT	CASSRGQGDWYEKLFF
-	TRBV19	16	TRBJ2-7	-	TGTGCCAGTAGTATTTCGAGCGGGCTGAGCTCCTACGAGCAGTACTTC	CASSISSGLSSYEQYF
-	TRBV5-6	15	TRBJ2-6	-	TGTGCCAGCAGCCCATACCTCTCTGGGGCCAACGTCCTGACTTTC	CASSPYLSGANVLTF
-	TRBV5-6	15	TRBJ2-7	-	TGTGCCAGCAGCTTGGGAGGCGGGAACTCCTACGAGCAGTACTTC	CASSLGGGNSYEQYF
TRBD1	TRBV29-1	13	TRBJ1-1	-	TGCAGCGCCGGGGGAGGGGGCAACACTGAAGCTTTCTTT	CSAGGGGNTEAFF
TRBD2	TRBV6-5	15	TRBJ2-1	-	TGTGCCAGCAGCTGGTTTGTAAGCGGGAACAATGAGCAGTTCTTC	CASSWFVSGNNEQFF
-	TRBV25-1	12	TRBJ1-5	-	TGTGCCAGCAGTGAGGGCAATCAGCCCCAGCATTTT	CASSEGNQPQHF
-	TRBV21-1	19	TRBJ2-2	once	TGTGCCAGCAGCAAAGACGCACCCATCGGTAGCGGGGAACCCGGGGAGCTGTTTTTT	CASSKDAPIGSGEPGELFF
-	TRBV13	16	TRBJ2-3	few	TGTGCCAGCAGCTTCGACTCCGGACTTTCGAAGAATACGCAGTATTTT	CASSFDSGLSKNTQYF
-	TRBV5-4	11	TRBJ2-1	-	TGTGCCAGCAGCTTTAGCAATGAGCAGTTCTTC	CASSFSNEQFF
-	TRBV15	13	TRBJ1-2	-	TGTGCCACCAGCAGAGACAGGGAGGGAGGCTACACCTTC	CATSRDREGGYTF
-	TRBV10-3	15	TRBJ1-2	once	TGTGCCATCCACGACCCCTTAAACATGCTCACCGGCTACACCTTC	CAIHDPLNMLTGYTF
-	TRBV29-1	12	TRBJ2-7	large	TGCAGCGTTGAAGGACGGCGGGGCGAGCAGTACTTC	CSVEGRRGEQYF
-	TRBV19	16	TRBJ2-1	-	TGTGCCAGTAGTCTAAGGTACGCTGAAGGGACCCATGAGCAGTTCTTC	CASSLRYAEGTHEQFF
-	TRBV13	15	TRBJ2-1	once	TGTGCCAGCAGCTTTTCCCAGGGGTTTATGAATGAGCAGTTCTTC	CASSFSQGFMNEQFF
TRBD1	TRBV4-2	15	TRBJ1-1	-	TGTGCCAGCAGCCAAGATGGGACAGCGAACACTGAAGCTTTCTTT	CASSQDGTANTEAFF
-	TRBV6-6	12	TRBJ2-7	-	TGTGCCAGCAGGGCTGACAGCTACGAGCAGTACTTC	CASRADSYEQYF
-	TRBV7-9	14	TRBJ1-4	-	TGTGCCAGCAGCTTAGCAGGGAGTAATGAAAAACTGTTTTTT	CASSLAGSNEKLFF
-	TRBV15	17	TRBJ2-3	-	TGTGCCACCAGCAGAGGACCTGGAGGCGGGTACACAGATACGCAGTATTTT	CATSRGPGGGYTDTQYF
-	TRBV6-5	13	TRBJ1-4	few	TGTGCCAGCAGGGGACACACTAATGAAAAACTGTTTTTT	CASRGHTNEKLFF
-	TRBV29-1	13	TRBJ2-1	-	TGCAGCGTTGCCCGGACATTAGGGAGTGAGCAGTTCTTC	CSVARTLGSEQFF
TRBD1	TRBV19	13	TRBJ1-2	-	TGTGCCAGTAGTTTGGGACAGGGCTATGGCTACACCTTC	CASSLGQGYGYTF
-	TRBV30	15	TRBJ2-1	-	TGTGCCTGGACGGTCGGGACTTCGAAGAACAATGAGCAGTTCTTC	CAWTVGTSKNNEQFF
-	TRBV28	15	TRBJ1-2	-	TGTGCCAGCACCCGAGACAGGTACTACAACTATGGCTACACCTTC	CASTRDRYYNYGYTF
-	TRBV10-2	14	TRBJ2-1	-	TGCGCCAGCAGTGAGTCGGTTTCAGGCAATGAGCAGTTCTTC	CASSESVSGNEQFF
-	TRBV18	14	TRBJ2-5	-	TGTGCCAGCTCAACTTGGGACGGAGAAGAGACCCAGTACTTC	CASSTWDGEETQYF
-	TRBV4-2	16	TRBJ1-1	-	TGTGCCAGCAGCCAAGATGGGGCAGGGGTTGGGACTGAAGCTTTCTTT	CASSQDGAGVGTEAFF
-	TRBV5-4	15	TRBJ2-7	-	TGTGCCAGCAGCTTGGGACCGACAGACCCCTACGAGCAGTACTTC	CASSLGPTDPYEQYF
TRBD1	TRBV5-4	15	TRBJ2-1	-	TGTGCCAGCAGCTTGGCACAGGGGCTCCACAATGAGCAGTTCTTC	CASSLAQGLHNEQFF
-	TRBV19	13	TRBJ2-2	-	TGTGCCAGTAGTTCCCGAAACACCGGGGAGCTGTTTTTT	CASSSRNTGELFF